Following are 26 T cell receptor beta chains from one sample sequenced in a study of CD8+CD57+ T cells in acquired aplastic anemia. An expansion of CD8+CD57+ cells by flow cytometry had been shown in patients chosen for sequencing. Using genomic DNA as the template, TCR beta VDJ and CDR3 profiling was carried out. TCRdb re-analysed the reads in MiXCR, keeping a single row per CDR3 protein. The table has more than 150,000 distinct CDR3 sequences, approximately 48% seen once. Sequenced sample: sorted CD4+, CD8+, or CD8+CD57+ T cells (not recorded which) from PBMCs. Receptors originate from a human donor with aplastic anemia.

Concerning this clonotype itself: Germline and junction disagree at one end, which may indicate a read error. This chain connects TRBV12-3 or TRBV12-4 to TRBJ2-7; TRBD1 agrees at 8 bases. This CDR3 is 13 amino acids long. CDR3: CASSWGTGYEQYF. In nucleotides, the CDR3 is TGTGCCAGTAGTTGGGGGACAGGTTACGAGCAGTACTTC.

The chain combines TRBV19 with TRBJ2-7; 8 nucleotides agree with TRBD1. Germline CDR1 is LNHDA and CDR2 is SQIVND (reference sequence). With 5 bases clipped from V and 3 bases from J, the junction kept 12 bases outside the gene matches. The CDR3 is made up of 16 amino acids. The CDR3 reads CASSPTIQGVGYEQYF. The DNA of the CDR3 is TGTGCCAGTAGTCCAACGATACAGGGGGTCGGCTACGAGCAGTACTTC.

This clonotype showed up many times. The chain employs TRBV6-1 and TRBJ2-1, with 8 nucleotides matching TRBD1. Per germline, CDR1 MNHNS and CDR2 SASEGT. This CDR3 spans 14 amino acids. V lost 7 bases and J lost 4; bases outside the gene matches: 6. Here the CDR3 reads CASTPTGGYNEQFF. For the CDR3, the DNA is TGTGCCAGCACTCCTACAGGGGGTTACAATGAGCAGTTCTTC.

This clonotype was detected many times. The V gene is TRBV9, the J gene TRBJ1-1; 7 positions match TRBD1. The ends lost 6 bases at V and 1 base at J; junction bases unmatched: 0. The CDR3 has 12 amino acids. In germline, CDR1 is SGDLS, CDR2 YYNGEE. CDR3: CASKGANTEAFF. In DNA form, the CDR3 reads TGTGCCAGCAAGGGGGCGAACACTGAAGCTTTCTTT. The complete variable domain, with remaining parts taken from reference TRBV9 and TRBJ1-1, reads DSGVTQTPKHLITATGQRVTLRCSPRSGDLSVYWYQQSLDQGLQFLIQYYNGEERAKGNILERFSAQQFPDLHSELNLSSLELGDSALYFCASKGANTEAFFGQGTRLTVV.

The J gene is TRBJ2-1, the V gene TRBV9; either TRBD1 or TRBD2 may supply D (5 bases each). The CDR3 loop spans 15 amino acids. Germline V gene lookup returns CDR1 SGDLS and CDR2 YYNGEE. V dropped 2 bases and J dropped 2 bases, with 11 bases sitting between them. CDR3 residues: CASSVRGIPYNEQFF. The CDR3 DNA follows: TGTGCCAGCAGCGTGAGGGGTATCCCCTACAATGAGCAGTTCTTC.

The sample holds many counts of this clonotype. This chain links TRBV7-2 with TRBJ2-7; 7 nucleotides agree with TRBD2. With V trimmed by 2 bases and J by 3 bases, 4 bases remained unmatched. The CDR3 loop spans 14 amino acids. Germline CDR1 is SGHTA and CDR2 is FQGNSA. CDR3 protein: CASSLTGGNYEQYF. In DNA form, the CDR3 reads TGTGCCAGCAGCTTAACCGGGGGGAACTACGAGCAGTACTTC.

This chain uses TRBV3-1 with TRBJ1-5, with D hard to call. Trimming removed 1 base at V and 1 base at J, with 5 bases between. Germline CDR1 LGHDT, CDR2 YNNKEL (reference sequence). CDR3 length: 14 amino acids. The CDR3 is CASSQVSSNQPQHF. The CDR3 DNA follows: TGTGCCAGCAGCCAAGTATCCAGCAATCAGCCCCAGCATTTT. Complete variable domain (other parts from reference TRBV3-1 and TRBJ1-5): DTAVSQTPKYLVTQMGNDKSIKCEQNLGHDTMYWYKQDSKKFLKIMFSYNNKELIINETVPNRFSPKSPDKAHLNLHINSLELGDSAVYFCASSQVSSNQPQHFGDGTRLSIL.

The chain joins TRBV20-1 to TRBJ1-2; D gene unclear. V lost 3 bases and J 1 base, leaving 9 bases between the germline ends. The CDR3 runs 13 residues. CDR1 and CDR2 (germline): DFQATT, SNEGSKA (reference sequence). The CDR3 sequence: CSARSERNYGYTF. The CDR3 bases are TGCAGTGCTAGGTCAGAGCGTAACTATGGCTACACCTTC.

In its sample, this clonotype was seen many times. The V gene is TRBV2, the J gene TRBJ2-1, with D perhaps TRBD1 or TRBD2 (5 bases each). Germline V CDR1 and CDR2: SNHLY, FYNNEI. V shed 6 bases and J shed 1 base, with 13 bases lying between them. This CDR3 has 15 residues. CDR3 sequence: CASSQGPGSYNEQFF. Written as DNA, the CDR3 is TGTGCCAGCAGCCAGGGACCCGGGTCCTACAATGAGCAGTTCTTC.

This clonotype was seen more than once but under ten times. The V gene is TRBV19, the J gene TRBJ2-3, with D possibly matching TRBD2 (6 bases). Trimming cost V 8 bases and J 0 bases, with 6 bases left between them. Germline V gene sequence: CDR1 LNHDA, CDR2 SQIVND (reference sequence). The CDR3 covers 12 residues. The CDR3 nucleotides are TGTGCCAGTGCGGGGAGCACAGATACGCAGTATTTT. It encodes CASAGSTDTQYF.

The CDR3 reads CATSSHRGRDQPQHF. In nucleotides, the CDR3 is TGTGCCACCAGCAGTCACAGGGGGCGCGATCAGCCCCAGCATTTT. V gene TRBV15 combines with J gene TRBJ1-5; 9 nucleotides match TRBD1. V shed 3 bases, J shed 5 bases, and the junction held 5 bases outside the gene matches. CDR1 LNHNV and CDR2 YYDKDF come from the germline V gene (reference sequence). The CDR3 is 15 amino acids.

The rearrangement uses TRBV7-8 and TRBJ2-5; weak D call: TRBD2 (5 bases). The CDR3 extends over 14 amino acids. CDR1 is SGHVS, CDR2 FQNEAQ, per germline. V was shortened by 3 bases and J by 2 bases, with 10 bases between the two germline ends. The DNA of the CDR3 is TGTGCCAGCAGCTTTATTGGCGGGCAAGAGACCCAGTACTTC. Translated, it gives CASSFIGGQETQYF.

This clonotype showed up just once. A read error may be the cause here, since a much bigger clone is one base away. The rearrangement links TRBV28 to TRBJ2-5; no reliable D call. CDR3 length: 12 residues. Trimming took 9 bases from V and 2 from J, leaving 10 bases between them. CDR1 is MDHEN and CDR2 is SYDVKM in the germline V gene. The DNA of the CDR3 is TGTGCCAGTTACACGGTACAAGAGACCCAGTACTTC. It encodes CASYTVQETQYF.

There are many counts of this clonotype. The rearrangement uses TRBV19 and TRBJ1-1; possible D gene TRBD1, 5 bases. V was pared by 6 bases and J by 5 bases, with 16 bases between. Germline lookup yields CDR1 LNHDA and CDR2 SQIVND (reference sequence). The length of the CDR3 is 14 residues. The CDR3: CASSITGVATEAFF. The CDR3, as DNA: TGTGCCAGTAGCATCACGGGGGTAGCAACTGAAGCTTTCTTT.

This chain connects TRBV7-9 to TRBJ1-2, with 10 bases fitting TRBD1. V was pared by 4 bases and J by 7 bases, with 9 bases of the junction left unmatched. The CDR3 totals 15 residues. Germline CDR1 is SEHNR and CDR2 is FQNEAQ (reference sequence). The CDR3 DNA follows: TGTGCCAGCAGCTCCAGCGGGACAGGGGTAGTTGGCTACACCTTC. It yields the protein CASSSSGTGVVGYTF. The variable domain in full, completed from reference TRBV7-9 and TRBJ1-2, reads DTGVSQNPRHKITKRGQNVTFRCDPISEHNRLYWYRQTLGQGPEFLTYFQNEAQLEKSRLLSDRFSAERPKGSFSTLEIQRTEQGDSAMYLCASSSSGTGVVGYTFGSGTRLTVV.

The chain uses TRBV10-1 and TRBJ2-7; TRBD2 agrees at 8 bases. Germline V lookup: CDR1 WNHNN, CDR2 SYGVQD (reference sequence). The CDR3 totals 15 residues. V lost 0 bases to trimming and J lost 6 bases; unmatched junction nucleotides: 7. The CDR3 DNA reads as TGCGCCAGCAGTGAGTCCCCGGTCACTAGCGGCGAGCAGTACTTC. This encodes CASSESPVTSGEQYF.

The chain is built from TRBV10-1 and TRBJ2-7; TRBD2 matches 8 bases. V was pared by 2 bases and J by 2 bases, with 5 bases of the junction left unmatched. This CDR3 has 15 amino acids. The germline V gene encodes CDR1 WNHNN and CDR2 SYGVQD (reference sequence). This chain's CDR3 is CASSENLAGPYEQYF. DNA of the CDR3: TGCGCCAGCAGTGAGAACCTAGCGGGTCCCTACGAGCAGTACTTC.

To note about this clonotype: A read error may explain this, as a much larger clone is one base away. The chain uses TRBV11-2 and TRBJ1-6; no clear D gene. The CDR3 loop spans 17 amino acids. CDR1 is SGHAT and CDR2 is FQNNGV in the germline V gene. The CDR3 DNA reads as TGTGCCAGCAGCTTAGGATCTTCGAGTGCCTATAATTCATCCCTCCACTTT. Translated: CASSLGSSSAYNSSLHF.

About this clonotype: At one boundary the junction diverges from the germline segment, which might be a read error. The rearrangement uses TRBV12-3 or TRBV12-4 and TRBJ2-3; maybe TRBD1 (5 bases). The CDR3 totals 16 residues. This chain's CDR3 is CASSQTASFSTGTQYF. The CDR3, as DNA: TGTGCCAGCAGCCAGACTGCGAGCTTTAGCACAGGTACGCAGTATTTT.

The DNA for the CDR3 is TGTGCCAGCAGTACGGGACAGCCAACTAATGAAAAACTGTTTTTT. Its protein is CASSTGQPTNEKLFF. The chain couples TRBV7-9 to TRBJ1-4, with 7 positions matching TRBD1. The CDR3 length is 15 residues. V lost 6 bases, J lost 0 bases, and 4 bases stayed unmatched. In germline, CDR1 is SEHNR, CDR2 FQNEAQ (reference sequence).

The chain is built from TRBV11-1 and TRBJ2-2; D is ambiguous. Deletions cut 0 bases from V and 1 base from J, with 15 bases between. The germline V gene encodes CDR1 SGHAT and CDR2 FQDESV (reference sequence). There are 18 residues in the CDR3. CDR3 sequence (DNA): TGTGCCAGCAGCTTAGCGGTTGGGCGACGGTTGAACACCGGGGAGCTGTTTTTT. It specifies CASSLAVGRRLNTGELFF.

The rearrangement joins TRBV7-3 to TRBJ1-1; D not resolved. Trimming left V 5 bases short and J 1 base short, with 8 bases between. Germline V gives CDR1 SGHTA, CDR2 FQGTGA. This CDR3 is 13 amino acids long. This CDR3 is CASSITRNTEAFF. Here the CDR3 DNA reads TGTGCCAGCAGCATCACCAGGAACACTGAAGCTTTCTTT.

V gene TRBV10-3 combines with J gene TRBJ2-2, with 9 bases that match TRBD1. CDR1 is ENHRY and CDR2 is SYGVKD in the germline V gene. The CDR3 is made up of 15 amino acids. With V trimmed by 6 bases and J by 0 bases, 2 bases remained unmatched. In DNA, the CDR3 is TGTGCCATCAGACGACAGGGGGCGAACACCGGGGAGCTGTTTTTT. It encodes CAIRRQGANTGELFF.

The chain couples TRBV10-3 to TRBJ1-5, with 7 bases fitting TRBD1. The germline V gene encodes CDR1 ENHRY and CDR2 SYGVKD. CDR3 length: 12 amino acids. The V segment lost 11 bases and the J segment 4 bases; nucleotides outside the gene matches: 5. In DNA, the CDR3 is TGTGCCGTTGGACAGGTTAATCAGCCCCAGCATTTT. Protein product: CAVGQVNQPQHF.

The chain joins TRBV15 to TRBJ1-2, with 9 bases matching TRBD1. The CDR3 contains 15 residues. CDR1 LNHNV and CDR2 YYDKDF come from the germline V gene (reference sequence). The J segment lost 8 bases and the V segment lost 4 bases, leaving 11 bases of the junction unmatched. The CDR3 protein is CATSTQRDRVVGYTF. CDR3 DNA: TGTGCCACCAGCACTCAACGGGACAGGGTGGTGGGCTACACCTTC.

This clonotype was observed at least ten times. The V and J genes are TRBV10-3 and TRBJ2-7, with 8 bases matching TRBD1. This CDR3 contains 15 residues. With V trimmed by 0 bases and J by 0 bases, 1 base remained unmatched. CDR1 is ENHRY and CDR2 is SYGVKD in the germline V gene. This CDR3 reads CAISESTGVSYEQYF. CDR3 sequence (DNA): TGTGCCATCAGTGAGTCGACAGGGGTCTCCTACGAGCAGTACTTC.